This entry is about one T cell receptor beta chain. Its antigen remains unknown. V was cut by 1 base and J by 6 bases, with 30 bases left in between. Germline lookup yields CDR1 SGHVS and CDR2 FQNEAQ. CDR3 size: 20 residues. The study sequenced cultured CD4+ T cell DNA using the Oncomine TCR Beta short-read assay. Via MiXCR, TCRdb re-called the PCR reads, giving one row per CDR3 protein. The sample has about 15,000 distinct CDR3 sequences, roughly 80% seen once. The data belong to a study of vaccination and CD4 T cells after COVID-19. The wider study: Overlapping spike peptides served as the stimulus for the cells. These peptides came from SARS-CoV-2 and from the common cold coronaviruses HCoV-NL63, HCoV-OC43 and HCoV-229E.

Study observations and caveats: Reactive clonotype counts went from median around 20 after infection to around 38 after vaccination, nonsignificantly.

Noted treatment: approximately 11-day PBMC culture with coronavirus spike peptide pools or control peptides (ViraFEST assay). The chain recombines TRBV7-8 with TRBJ1-2; D ambiguous. Sample: CD4+ T cells from blood, cultured in vitro, taken after SARS-CoV-2 vaccination. The TCR originated in a human donor who received a COVID-19 vaccine. DNA for the CDR3: TGTGCCAGCAGCTTAGATTTTTCCCTACTTTGCGGTGAGTGTGATAATGGCTACACCTTC. Its protein product is CASSLDFSLLCGECDNGYTF.